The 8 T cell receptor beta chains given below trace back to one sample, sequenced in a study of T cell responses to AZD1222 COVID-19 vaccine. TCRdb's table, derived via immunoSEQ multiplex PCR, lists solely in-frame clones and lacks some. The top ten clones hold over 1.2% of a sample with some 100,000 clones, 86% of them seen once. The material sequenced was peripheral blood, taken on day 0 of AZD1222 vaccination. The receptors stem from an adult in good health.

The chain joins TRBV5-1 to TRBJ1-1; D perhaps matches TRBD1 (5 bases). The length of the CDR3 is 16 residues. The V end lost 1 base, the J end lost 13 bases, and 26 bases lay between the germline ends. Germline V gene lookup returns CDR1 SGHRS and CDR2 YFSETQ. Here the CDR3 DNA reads TGCGCCAGCAGCTTGACCCCCACGGACAAGCCTTATAGGGGTTTCTTT. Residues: CASSLTPTDKPYRGFF.

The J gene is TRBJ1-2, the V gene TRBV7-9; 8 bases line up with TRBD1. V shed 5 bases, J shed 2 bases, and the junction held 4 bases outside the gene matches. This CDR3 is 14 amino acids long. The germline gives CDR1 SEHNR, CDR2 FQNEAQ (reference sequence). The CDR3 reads CASSNRGRNYGYTF. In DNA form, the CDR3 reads TGTGCCAGCAGCAACAGGGGGAGGAACTATGGCTACACCTTC. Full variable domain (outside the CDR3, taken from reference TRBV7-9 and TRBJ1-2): DTGVSQNPRHKITKRGQNVTFRCDPISEHNRLYWYRQTLGQGPEFLTYFQNEAQLEKSRLLSDRFSAERPKGSFSTLEIQRTEQGDSAMYLCASSNRGRNYGYTFGSGTRLTVV.

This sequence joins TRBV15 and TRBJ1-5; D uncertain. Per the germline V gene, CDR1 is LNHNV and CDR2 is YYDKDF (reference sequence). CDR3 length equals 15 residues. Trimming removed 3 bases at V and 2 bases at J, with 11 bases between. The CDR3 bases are TGTGCCACCAGCAGGTCAGGCGAGGGCAATCAGCCCCAGCATTTT. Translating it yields CATSRSGEGNQPQHF.

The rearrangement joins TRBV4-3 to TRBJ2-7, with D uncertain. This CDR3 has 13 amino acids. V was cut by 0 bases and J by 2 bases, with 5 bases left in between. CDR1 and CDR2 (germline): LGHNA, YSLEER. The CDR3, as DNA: TGCGCCAGCAGCCAAGATATGGCCTACGAGCAGTACTTC. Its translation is CASSQDMAYEQYF.

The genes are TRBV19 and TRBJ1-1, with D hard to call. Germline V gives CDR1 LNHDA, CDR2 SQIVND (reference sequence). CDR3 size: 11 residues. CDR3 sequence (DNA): TGTGGGAGCCACATGAACACTGAAGCTTTCTTT. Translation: CGSHMNTEAFF.

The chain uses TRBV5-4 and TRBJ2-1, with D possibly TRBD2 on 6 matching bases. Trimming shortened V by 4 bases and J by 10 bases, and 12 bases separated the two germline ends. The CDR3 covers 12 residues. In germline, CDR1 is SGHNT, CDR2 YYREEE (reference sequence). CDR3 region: CASSADGGEQFF. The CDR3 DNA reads TGTGCCAGCAGCGCGGACGGGGGAGAGCAGTTCTTC. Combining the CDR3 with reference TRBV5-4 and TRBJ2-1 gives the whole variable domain ETGVTQSPTHLIKTRGQQVTLRCSSQSGHNTVSWYQQALGQGPQFIFQYYREEENGRGNFPPRFSGLQFPNYSSELNVNALELDDSALYLCASSADGGEQFFGPGTRLTVL.

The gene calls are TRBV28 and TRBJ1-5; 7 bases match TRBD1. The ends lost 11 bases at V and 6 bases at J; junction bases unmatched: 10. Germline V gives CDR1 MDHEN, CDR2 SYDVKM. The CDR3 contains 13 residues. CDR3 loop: CAASDRAGQPQHF. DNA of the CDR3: TGTGCCGCGTCCGACAGGGCGGGTCAGCCCCAGCATTTT.

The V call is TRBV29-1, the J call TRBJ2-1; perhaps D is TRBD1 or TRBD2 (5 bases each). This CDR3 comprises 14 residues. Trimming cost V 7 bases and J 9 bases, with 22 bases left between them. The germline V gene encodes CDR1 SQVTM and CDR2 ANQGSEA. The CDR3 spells CSGGSRVASGEQFF. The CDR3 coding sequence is TGCAGCGGGGGGTCGAGAGTCGCATCGGGTGAGCAGTTCTTC.